The source of this TCR beta chain is a study of PD-L1 blockade in urothelial cancer. Study details: Male sex and bladder-origin urothelial cancer were recorded for twenty-five of 29 patients. Timepoints chosen for blood analysis were 3 weeks (second dose) and 6 weeks after treatment start. Specimens of blood held a median count of roughly 150,000 T cells.

V lost 4 bases and J lost 4, with 12 bases in between. Germline CDR1 and CDR2: SGHRS and YFSETQ. The CDR3 consists of 14 residues. The time point denotes: pretreatment peripheral blood. Patients each gave 1 to 8 samples, pretreatment and on-treatment. TCRdb's copy holds only in-frame clones and misses some; the assay was immunoSEQ multiplex PCR. The sample has around 92,000 clones; about 89% are singletons. The sequencing used PBMCs, collected around atezolizumab (anti-PD-L1) treatment. The genes are TRBV5-1 and TRBJ1-5; possibly TRBD1 for D (5 bases). The source is a woman of 80 years or more with urothelial cancer. The CDR3, as DNA: TGCGCCAGCAGCCTGGACGGACAAAATCAGCCCCAGCATTTT. As protein: CASSLDGQNQPQHF.